This T cell receptor (beta chain) was identified during a study of tumor and adjacent non-tumor tissue in lung cancer. Study details: Patients comprised 12 adenocarcinoma, 2 squamous cell carcinoma and 1 small cell lung cancer.

The CDR3 extends over 15 amino acids. Germline CDR1 and CDR2: MNHEY and SMNVEV (reference sequence). Trimming cost V 5 bases and J 5 bases, with 15 bases left between them. Three rounds of nested PCR, following a modified ARM-PCR protocol, produced the TCRbeta library. TCRdb re-derived calls from the multiplex PCR reads in MiXCR, one entry per CDR3 protein. The sample has about 93,000 distinct CDR3 sequences, less than 80% seen once. As to this clonotype: Antigen: not known.

The study's findings and limits: Tumor tissue had significantly higher TCR diversity than normal lung. Tumor repertoires had a smaller top 100 clone share than normal lung.

This sample's RNA came from whole unsorted tissue. Between August and November 2014, newly diagnosed, chemotherapy-naive lung cancer patients underwent thoracic surgery in China. The sequenced material came from lung tumor tissue. The chain joins TRBV27 to TRBJ2-2; D remains unclear. The sequence derives from a man in his fifties or sixties with non-small cell lung cancer. The CDR3 loop is CASSEETRVTGELFF. CDR3 DNA sequence: TGTGCCAGCAGTGAAGAGACACGGGTTACCGGGGAGCTGTTTTTT.